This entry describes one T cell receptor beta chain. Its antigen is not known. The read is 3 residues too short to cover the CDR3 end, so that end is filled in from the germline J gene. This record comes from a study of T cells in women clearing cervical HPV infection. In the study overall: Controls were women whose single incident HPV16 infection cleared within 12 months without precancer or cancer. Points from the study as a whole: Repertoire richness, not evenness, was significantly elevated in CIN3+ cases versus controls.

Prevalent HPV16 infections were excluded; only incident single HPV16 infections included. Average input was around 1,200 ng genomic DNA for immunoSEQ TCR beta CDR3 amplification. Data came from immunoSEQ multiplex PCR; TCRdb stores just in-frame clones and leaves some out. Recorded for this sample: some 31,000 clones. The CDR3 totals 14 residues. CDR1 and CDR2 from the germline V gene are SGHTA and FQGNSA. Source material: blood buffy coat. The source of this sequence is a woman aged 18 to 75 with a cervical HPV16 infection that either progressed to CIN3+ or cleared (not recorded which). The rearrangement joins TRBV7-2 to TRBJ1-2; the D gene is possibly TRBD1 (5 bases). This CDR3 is CASTPAAGPFAYTF. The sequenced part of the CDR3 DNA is TGTGCCAGCACCCCTGCGGCAGGGCCCTTCGCC.